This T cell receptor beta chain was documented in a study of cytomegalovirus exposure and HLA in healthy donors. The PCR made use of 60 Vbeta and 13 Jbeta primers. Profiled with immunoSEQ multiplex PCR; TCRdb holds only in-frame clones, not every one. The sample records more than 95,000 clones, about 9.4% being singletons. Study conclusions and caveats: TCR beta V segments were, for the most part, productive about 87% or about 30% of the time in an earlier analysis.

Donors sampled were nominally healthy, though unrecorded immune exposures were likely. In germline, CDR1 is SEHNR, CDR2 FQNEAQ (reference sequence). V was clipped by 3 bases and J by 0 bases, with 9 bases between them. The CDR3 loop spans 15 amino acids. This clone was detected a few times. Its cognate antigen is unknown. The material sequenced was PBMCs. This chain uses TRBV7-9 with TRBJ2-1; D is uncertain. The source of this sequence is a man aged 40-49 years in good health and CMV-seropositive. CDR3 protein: CASSFDWSSYNEQFF. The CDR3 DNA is TGTGCCAGCAGCTTTGACTGGAGCTCCTACAATGAGCAGTTCTTC.